A selection of T cell receptor beta chains follows, all from one sample in a study of blood T cell repertoires in COVID-19. Repertoires were generated with immunoSEQ multiplex PCR, while TCRdb's copy carries only in-frame clones and drops some. Among approximately 200,000 clones listed, approximately 91% were seen once. Source material: peripheral blood. These receptors all stem from a woman aged 60 to 75 with acute or convalescent COVID-19. CDR3s include the opening cysteine and the closing phenylalanine or tryptophan.

V gene	CDR3 length	CDR3 protein
TRBV6-2/TRBV6-3	15	CASSRRLAASDTQYF
TRBV7-2	16	CASSFWGGLAADTQYF
TRBV5-8	15	CASSYRGSYNSPLHF
TRBV11-2	14	CASSLSFQTGELFF
TRBV9	16	CASTRTSGREEGEQFF
TRBV18	14	CASSETESSYEQYF
TRBV12-3/TRBV12-4	13	CATSLGATETQYF
TRBV2	14	CVRDRGQVNTEAFF
TRBV2	13	CASGQGANYGYTF
TRBV28	14	CASPGQGARAEAFF
TRBV18	15	CASSPQDSGYTEAFF
TRBV7-2	15	CASSLGAGGNTEAFF
TRBV5-1	16	CASSLGPTGGSYGYTF
TRBV4-2	15	CASSQEVGLGYEQYF
TRBV5-5	13	CASSFDRNTEAFF
TRBV6-5	15	CASTPYGTDAYGYTF
TRBV15	14	CATEGLRTYNEQFF
TRBV29-1	12	CSVARAVYGYTF
TRBV5-4	13	CASSRDSNYGYTF
TRBV19	16	CASSSGQIRATDTQYF
TRBV19	16	CASSIGRGTTYNEQFF
TRBV27	17	CASSFPKPGQLYNEQFF
TRBV28	15	CASSLWGQSTDTQYF
TRBV27	16	CASSYLRTAENTEAFF
TRBV10-3	14	CAIRADRGHQPQHF
TRBV9	14	CASSTETGGYGYTF
TRBV19	15	CASSIRGNMNTEAFF
TRBV6-5	16	CASSSQGASSNSPLHF
TRBV6-2/TRBV6-3	17	CASSYPGLAGAGDTQYF
TRBV27	17	CASRFAGSPSSYNEQFF
TRBV25-1	13	CASSDRFDQPQHF
TRBV2	15	CASTLGQVRVSPLHF
TRBV4-2	19	CASSRTGAGGFKGYGGYTF
TRBV5-1	13	CASNRDGNYGYTF
TRBV19	18	CASTSGQGVLLSNQPQHF
TRBV4-3	14	CASSQGPGQGGTFF
TRBV7-3	14	CASSLGTANSPLHF
TRBV6-5	15	CASRPTSGSTDTQYF
TRBV13	18	CASSRRIPGLAGTGELFF
TRBV7-9	14	CASSPSGGPYEQYF
TRBV7-3	15	CASSLGGAFTDTQYF
TRBV7-3	14	CASSLSASGTEAFF